This T cell receptor (beta chain) was identified in a study of T cells and Merkel cell carcinoma outcomes. General study results and limits: Reportedly, T-cell repertoire with density predicts Merkel cell carcinoma outcomes.

Germline-derived CDR1 and CDR2 are SNHLY and FYNNEI. There are 13 residues in the CDR3. Trimming took 4 bases from V and 6 from J, leaving 9 bases between them. On this clone: Its matching antigen is unknown.

Clones were read by immunoSEQ multiplex PCR, and TCRdb kept only the in-frame ones, dropping some. This sample has some 3,000 clones; around 96% occur once, and the top ten carry 1.5% to 2%. This clonotype originated in a human donor with Merkel cell carcinoma. This chain joins TRBV2 and TRBJ2-2; D is ambiguous. The sequenced sample consisted of tumor tissue from Merkel cell carcinoma. Here the CDR3 reads CASSALQSGELFF. The CDR3, as DNA: TGTGCCAGCAGTGCCTTGCAGTCCGGGGAGCTGTTTTTT.